In its sample, the clone carrying this T cell receptor beta chain was seen many times. What it binds is not known. A junction end diverges from the germline sequence, so it may reflect a read error. The sample comes from a study of T-cell reconstitution after alpha-beta-depleted transplantation in children. The CDR3 sequence is 15 residues long. Unique molecular identifiers featured in how the TCRbeta library was prepared. TCRdb called the PCR reads again in MiXCR, with one record for every CDR3 protein. This table has approximately 490,000 distinct CDR3 sequences, 10% appearing once. Overall study findings and caveats: Alpha-beta T cells present about two months after transplant were reported to originate from several hundred expanded graft clones.

The source is a child younger than 10 with inherited bone marrow failure, due to receive a stem cell transplant. This chain joins TRBV12-3 or TRBV12-4 and TRBJ2-1, with TRBD2 as a possible D gene (6 bases). The input for sequencing was PBMCs, taken before TCRalphabeta/CD19-depleted stem cell transplant. The CDR3 region is CASSFGGGSFNEQFF. Written as DNA, the CDR3 is TGTGCCAGCAGTTTCGGGGGAGGCTCCTTCAATGAGCAGTTCTTC.